This section outlines one T cell receptor (beta chain) sequence together with its context. Its antigen is unknown. The CDR3 runs 11 residues. Deletions cut 2 bases from V and 8 bases from J, with 3 bases between. CDR1 SGHAT and CDR2 FQNNGV come from the germline V gene. These data come from a study of cytomegalovirus exposure and HLA in healthy donors. Study-wide results and caveats: In an earlier analysis, productive rearrangement rates for most beta V segments clustered near 87% or 30%.

The study ran its PCR with 60 Vbeta and 13 Jbeta primers. This table comes from immunoSEQ multiplex PCR, and its TCRdb copy is limited to in-frame clones, with some not included. The profile shows fewer than 250,000 clones, more than 70% of them singletons. The specimen sequenced was PBMCs. J is TRBJ2-2 and V is TRBV11-2; D is uncertain. The receptor was derived from a man aged 25-45 years in good health and CMV-seropositive. CDR3 protein: CASSLSGELFF. The CDR3 DNA sequence: TGTGCCAGCAGCTTATCGGGGGAGCTGTTTTTT.